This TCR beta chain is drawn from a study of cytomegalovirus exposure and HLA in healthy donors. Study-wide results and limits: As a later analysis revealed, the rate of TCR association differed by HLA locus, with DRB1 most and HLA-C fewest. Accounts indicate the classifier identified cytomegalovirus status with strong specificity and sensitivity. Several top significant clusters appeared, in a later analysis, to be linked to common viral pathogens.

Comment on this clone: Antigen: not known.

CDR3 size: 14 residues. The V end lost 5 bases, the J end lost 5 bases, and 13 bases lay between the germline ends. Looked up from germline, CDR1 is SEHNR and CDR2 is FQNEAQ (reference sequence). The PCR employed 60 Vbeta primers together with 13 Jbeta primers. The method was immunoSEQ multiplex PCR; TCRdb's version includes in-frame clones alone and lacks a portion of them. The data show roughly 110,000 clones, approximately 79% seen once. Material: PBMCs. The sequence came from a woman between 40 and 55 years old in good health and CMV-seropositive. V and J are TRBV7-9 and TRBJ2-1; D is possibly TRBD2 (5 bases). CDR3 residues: CASSAIYGNNEQFF. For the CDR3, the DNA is TGTGCCAGCAGCGCAATCTACGGGAACAATGAGCAGTTCTTC. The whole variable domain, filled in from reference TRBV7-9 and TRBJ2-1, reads DTGVSQNPRHKITKRGQNVTFRCDPISEHNRLYWYRQTLGQGPEFLTYFQNEAQLEKSRLLSDRFSAERPKGSFSTLEIQRTEQGDSAMYLCASSAIYGNNEQFFGPGTRLTVL.